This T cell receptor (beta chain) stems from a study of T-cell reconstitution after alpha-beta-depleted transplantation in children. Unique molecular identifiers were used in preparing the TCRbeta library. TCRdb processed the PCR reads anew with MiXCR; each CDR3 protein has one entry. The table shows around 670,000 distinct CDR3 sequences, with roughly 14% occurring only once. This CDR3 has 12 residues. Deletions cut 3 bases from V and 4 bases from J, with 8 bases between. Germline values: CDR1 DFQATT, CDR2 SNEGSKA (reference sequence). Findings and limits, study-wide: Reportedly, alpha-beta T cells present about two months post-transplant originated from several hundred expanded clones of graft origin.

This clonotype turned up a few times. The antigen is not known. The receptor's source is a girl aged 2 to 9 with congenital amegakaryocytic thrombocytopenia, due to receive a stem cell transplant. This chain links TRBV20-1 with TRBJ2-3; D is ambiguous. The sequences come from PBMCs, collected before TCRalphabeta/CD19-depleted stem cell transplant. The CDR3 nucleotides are TGCAGTGCTAGGGAGTACCCAGATACGCAGTATTTT. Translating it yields CSAREYPDTQYF.